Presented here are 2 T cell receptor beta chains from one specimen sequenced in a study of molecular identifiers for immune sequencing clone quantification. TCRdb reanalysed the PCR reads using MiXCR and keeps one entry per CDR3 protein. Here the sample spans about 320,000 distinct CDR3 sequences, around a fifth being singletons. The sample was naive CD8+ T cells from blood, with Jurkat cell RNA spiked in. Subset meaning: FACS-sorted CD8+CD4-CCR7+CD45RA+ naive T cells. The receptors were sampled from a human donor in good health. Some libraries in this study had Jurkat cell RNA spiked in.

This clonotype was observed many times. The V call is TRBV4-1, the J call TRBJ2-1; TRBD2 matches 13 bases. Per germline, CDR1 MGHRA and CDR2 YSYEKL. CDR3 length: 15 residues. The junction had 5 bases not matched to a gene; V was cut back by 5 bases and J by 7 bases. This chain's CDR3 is CASSWTSGSSNEQFF. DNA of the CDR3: TGCGCCAGCAGCTGGACTAGCGGGAGTAGTAATGAGCAGTTCTTC.

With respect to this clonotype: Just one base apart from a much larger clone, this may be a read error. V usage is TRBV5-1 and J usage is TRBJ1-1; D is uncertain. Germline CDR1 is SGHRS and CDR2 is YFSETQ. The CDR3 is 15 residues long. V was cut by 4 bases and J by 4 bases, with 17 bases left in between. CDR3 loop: CASSKATMGSTEAFF. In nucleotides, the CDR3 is TGCGCCAGCAGCAAGGCTACAATGGGAAGCACTGAAGCTTTCTTT.